This TCR beta chain was documented in a study of cytomegalovirus exposure and HLA in healthy donors. Broader study findings: Roughly uniform depth of sequencing across donors was assumed in presence/absence analyses.

As concerns this clone: Its cognate antigen is unknown.

V shed 3 bases and J 7 bases; nucleotides not matched to a gene: 4. Germline lookup yields CDR1 SGHRS and CDR2 YFSETQ. The CDR3 runs to 14 residues. With 60 Vbeta and 13 Jbeta primers, the PCR was carried out. Using immunoSEQ multiplex PCR, the repertoire was profiled, and TCRdb retains in-frame clones only, with some absent. In the table there are 150,000 to 200,000 clones, more than 70% of which are singletons. This clonotype was sampled from a male donor in good health and CMV-seropositive. The sequencing input was PBMCs. V gene TRBV5-1 combines with J gene TRBJ1-2; 12 bases map to TRBD1. The CDR3 reads CASSSGQGASGYTF. In nucleotides, the CDR3 is TGCGCCAGCAGCTCGGGACAGGGGGCGAGTGGCTACACCTTC.